Listed here are 25 T cell receptor beta chains from one sample, sequenced in a study of blood T cell repertoires in COVID-19. The data were produced by immunoSEQ multiplex PCR, yet TCRdb's version contains in-frame clones alone and is incomplete. The sample yields over 200,000 clones, 85% to 90% seen once. Sequencing used PBMCs or T cells enriched from blood (not recorded which). Source of these receptors: a man aged 30-40 years who had recovered from COVID-19.

In its sample, this clone was seen a few times. This chain uses TRBV30 with TRBJ1-2, with D possibly TRBD1 on 6 matching bases. The CDR3 length is 13 residues. CDR1 and CDR2 (germline): GTSNPN, SVGIG (reference sequence). Trimming stripped 5 bases from V and 2 bases from J, with 12 bases between. CDR3 coding DNA: TGTGCCTGGCACAGGGAGAGGAACTATGGCTACACCTTC. Amino acids: CAWHRERNYGYTF.

This chain connects TRBV19 to TRBJ1-1, with D tentatively TRBD1 (5 bases). CDR1 LNHDA and CDR2 SQIVND come from the germline V gene (reference sequence). Deletions cut 5 bases from V and 10 bases from J, with 20 bases between. This CDR3 region has 14 residues. The CDR3 DNA is TGTGCCAGTAGTCTATTAGGGGCACCGAGGCCAGCTTTCTTT. Translating gives CASSLLGAPRPAFF.

V is TRBV25-1 and J is TRBJ1-1; the D gene is possibly TRBD1 (6 bases). V lost 4 bases and J lost 4, with 19 bases in between. Germline CDR1 is MGHDK and CDR2 is SYGVNS. The CDR3 loop spans 16 amino acids. CDR3 loop: CASSASRDISGTEAFF. CDR3 DNA sequence: TGTGCCAGCAGTGCGTCCCGGGACATTTCGGGCACTGAAGCTTTCTTT.

This chain connects TRBV4-3 to TRBJ2-5; D might be TRBD2 (6 bases). V was cut by 1 base and J by 5 bases, with 14 bases left in between. CDR1 and CDR2 from the germline V gene are LGHNA and YSLEER. There are 15 residues in the CDR3. The CDR3 bases are TGCGCCAGCAGCCAAGGTCTAAGTAGCGGCGAGACCCAGTACTTC. It codes for CASSQGLSSGETQYF.

The V gene is TRBV14, the J gene TRBJ2-3, with TRBD2 as a possible D gene (5 bases). The CDR3 totals 16 residues. Germline CDR1 and CDR2: SGHDN and FVKESK. V shed 4 bases and J shed 3 bases, with 17 bases lying between them. The chain's CDR3 is CASSPPGMLGTDTQYF. Here the CDR3 DNA reads TGTGCCAGCAGCCCCCCCGGGATGTTGGGGACAGATACGCAGTATTTT.

The chain carries TRBV27 and TRBJ1-1; D call uncertain. CDR1 MNHEY and CDR2 SMNVEV come from the germline V gene (reference sequence). Between the trimmed V and J ends, which lost 2 bases and 3 bases, there was a span of 13 bases. The CDR3 extends over 15 amino acids. CDR3 protein: CASSLLSLGDTEAFF. CDR3 nucleotides: TGTGCCAGCAGTTTACTTTCCCTAGGTGACACTGAAGCTTTCTTT.

The chain's CDR3 is CASSPRGQFYNEQFF. The CDR3 coding sequence is TGCGCCAGCAGCCCGAGGGGACAGTTTTACAATGAGCAGTTCTTC. The chain joins TRBV5-1 to TRBJ2-1; TRBD1 matches at 7 bases. The CDR3 has 15 residues. The ends lost 4 bases at V and 4 bases at J; junction bases unmatched: 8. CDR1 is SGHRS, CDR2 YFSETQ, per germline.

The chain combines TRBV9 with TRBJ2-2; a possible D gene is TRBD2 (6 bases). The ends were cut back, 4 bases at V and 5 bases at J, with 12 bases in the middle. This CDR3 contains 14 residues. Germline-derived CDR1 and CDR2 are SGDLS and YYNGEE. The CDR3 spells CASSLTRLTGELFF. CDR3 nucleotide sequence: TGTGCCAGCAGCCTGACTAGATTGACCGGGGAGCTGTTTTTT.

The chain employs TRBV12-3 or TRBV12-4 and TRBJ2-1, with 8 bases that match TRBD1. The V gene end was trimmed by 10 bases and the J gene end by 7 bases; junction bases not matched to a gene: 9. The CDR3 is made up of 13 amino acids. CDR3 sequence (DNA): TGTGCCACATCAGGGGGCGTACGAAATGAGCAGTTCTTC. This gives the protein CATSGGVRNEQFF.

The genes are TRBV7-6 and TRBJ2-1, with 9 bases matching TRBD1. The CDR3 extends over 15 amino acids. V shed 5 bases and J 0 bases; nucleotides not matched to a gene: 2. The germline V gene has CDR1 SGHVS and CDR2 FNYEAQ. CDR3 amino acids: CASSKGQGSYNEQFF. In DNA, the CDR3 is TGTGCCAGCAGCAAGGGACAGGGCTCCTACAATGAGCAGTTCTTC.

The gene calls are TRBV3-1 (or the pseudogene TRBV3-2) and TRBJ2-2; 11 positions match TRBD2. With V trimmed by 6 bases and J by 5 bases, 17 bases remained unmatched. The CDR3 extends over 19 amino acids. Germline assignment: CDR1 LGHDT and CDR2 YNNKEL (reference sequence). The CDR3 coding sequence is TGTGCCAGCAGTCGCACGTCCACTAGCGGGGGAGGTGGTACCGGGGAGCTGTTTTTT. Amino acids: CASSRTSTSGGGGTGELFF.

The chain recombines TRBV9 with TRBJ2-3; D may be TRBD1 (5 bases). Deletions cut 3 bases from V and 3 bases from J, with 14 bases between. The germline CDR1 and CDR2 sequences are SGDLS and YYNGEE. The CDR3 has 15 amino acids. For the CDR3, the DNA is TGTGCCAGCAGCGCCCAGGGTGTGAGAACAGATACGCAGTATTTT. Protein: CASSAQGVRTDTQYF.

V and J are TRBV7-9 and TRBJ2-5; 14 bases are shared with TRBD2. The germline CDR1 and CDR2 sequences are SEHNR and FQNEAQ (reference sequence). Trimming took 3 bases from V and 5 from J; bases not matched to a gene: 8. This CDR3 is built from 17 residues. CDR3 bases: TGTGCCAGCAGCTTTGGGACTAGCGGGAGAGGAAGCGAGACCCAGTACTTC. Translation gives CASSFGTSGRGSETQYF.

This chain uses TRBV9 with TRBJ2-7; 7 bases are a match to TRBD1. The CDR3 loop spans 15 amino acids. J gave up 4 bases and V 1 base, and 8 bases lay outside the gene matches. Germline lookup yields CDR1 SGDLS and CDR2 YYNGEE. CDR3 residues: CASSVSSTGVYEQYF. CDR3 nucleotides: TGTGCCAGCAGCGTATCGTCTACAGGGGTTTACGAGCAGTACTTC.

The J gene is TRBJ2-3, the V gene TRBV7-9, with 12 bases aligning to TRBD2. Germline-derived CDR1 and CDR2 are SEHNR and FQNEAQ (reference sequence). With 7 bases clipped from V and 4 bases from J, the junction kept 6 bases outside the gene matches. The length of the CDR3 is 15 residues. The chain's CDR3 is CASIGLAGTSDTQYF. CDR3 sequence (DNA): TGTGCCAGCATAGGACTAGCGGGAACCTCAGATACGCAGTATTTT. The entire variable domain, with the rest obtained from reference TRBV7-9 and TRBJ2-3, is as follows: DTGVSQNPRHKITKRGQNVTFRCDPISEHNRLYWYRQTLGQGPEFLTYFQNEAQLEKSRLLSDRFSAERPKGSFSTLEIQRTEQGDSAMYLCASIGLAGTSDTQYFGPGTRLTVL.

The rearrangement joins TRBV10-3 to TRBJ1-1, with 11 bases matching TRBD1. The CDR3 runs to 17 residues. V was clipped by 4 bases and J by 5 bases; unmatched bases: 12. Germline CDR1 and CDR2: ENHRY and SYGVKD. CDR3 amino acids: CAISAPADRGLVTEAFF. In DNA, the CDR3 is TGTGCCATCAGTGCTCCTGCGGACAGGGGGCTAGTTACTGAAGCTTTCTTT.

As regards this clone: Mismatch with germline at one junction end may stem from a read error. The chain recombines TRBV9 with TRBJ1-2; possibly TRBD1 for D (6 bases). In germline, CDR1 is SGDLS, CDR2 YYNGEE. CDR3 length equals 14 residues. Here the CDR3 reads CASSVDSSNYDYTF. CDR3 nucleotides: TGTGCCAGCAGCGTGGACAGTTCCAACTATGACTACACCTTC.

The chain couples TRBV2 to TRBJ2-5; 7 bases fit TRBD1. This CDR3 is built from 12 residues. Germline CDR1 SNHLY, CDR2 FYNNEI. V shed 9 bases, J shed 3 bases, and the junction held 4 bases outside the gene matches. Here the CDR3 reads CASDRAKETQYF. CDR3 sequence (DNA): TGTGCCAGTGACAGGGCTAAAGAGACCCAGTACTTC.

The genes are TRBV7-9 and TRBJ1-2; no clear D. The CDR3 has 14 residues. V gave up 1 base and J gave up 4 bases, with 10 bases separating them. Germline V CDR1 and CDR2: SEHNR, FQNEAQ (reference sequence). This CDR3 is CASSLVPRSYGYTF. The CDR3 DNA reads as TGTGCCAGCAGCTTAGTCCCGAGGAGCTATGGCTACACCTTC.

This chain joins TRBV6-5 and TRBJ2-7, with D possibly TRBD1 on 6 matching bases. Trimming shortened V by 7 bases and J by 1 base, and 17 bases separated the two germline ends. CDR1 is MNHEY and CDR2 is SVGAGI in the germline V gene. CDR3 length equals 15 residues. The CDR3 loop is CASTEDRASSYEQYF. Written as DNA, the CDR3 is TGTGCCAGCACCGAGGACAGAGCCTCATCCTACGAGCAGTACTTC.

The genes are TRBV4-3 and TRBJ1-2, with D hard to call. Germline lookup yields CDR1 LGHNA and CDR2 YSLEER. The CDR3 totals 14 residues. V dropped 4 bases and J dropped 1 base, with 10 bases sitting between them. The CDR3 is CASSPWTDNYGYTF. The CDR3 DNA reads as TGCGCCAGCAGCCCCTGGACTGATAACTATGGCTACACCTTC.

J is TRBJ1-1 and V is TRBV21-1; TRBD1, as called in the table, went unchecked against the DNA. TRBV21-1 is classified as a pseudogene. The CDR3 is 14 amino acids. The CDR3 DNA follows: TGTGCCAGCAGCAACAGGGATATTGGCACTGAAGCTTTCTTT. Amino acids: CASSNRDIGTEAFF.

The V gene is TRBV3-1 (or the pseudogene TRBV3-2), the J gene TRBJ1-2; D is perhaps TRBD1 (5 bases). CDR3 size: 14 residues. Per germline, CDR1 LGHDT and CDR2 YNNKEL (reference sequence). V was pared by 1 base and J by 8 bases, with 14 bases between. The CDR3 loop is CASSQAGGRLGYTF. CDR3 nucleotide sequence: TGTGCCAGCAGCCAAGCTGGGGGGAGGTTAGGCTACACCTTC.

The gene calls are TRBV6-2 or TRBV6-3 and TRBJ2-1; 8 bases are a match to TRBD1. This CDR3 is built from 13 residues. After removal of 8 bases from V and 8 bases from J, the junction contained 8 bases not matched to a gene. In germline, CDR1 is MNHEY, CDR2 SVGEGT. As DNA, the CDR3 is TGTGCCAGCTGTTGGACAGGGTACCATGAGCAGTTCTTC. Its protein is CASCWTGYHEQFF.

This chain links TRBV7-6 with TRBJ2-7, with D perhaps TRBD2 (5 bases). CDR3 length: 15 residues. V gave up 2 bases and J gave up 3 bases, with 14 bases separating them. CDR1 and CDR2 from the germline V gene are SGHVS and FNYEAQ. Here the CDR3 reads CASSLSLATSYEQYF. As DNA, the CDR3 is TGTGCCAGCAGCTTAAGCCTAGCCACGAGCTACGAGCAGTACTTC.